This T cell receptor beta chain was documented in a study of blood T cell repertoires in COVID-19. As for the study in general: Researchers got acute and convalescent COVID-19 samples from the United States, Italy and Spain. From T cells, B-cell-depleted T cells, or PBMCs came the material, which was cDNA or gDNA.

This CDR3 is 14 amino acids long. V trimming: 5 bases; J trimming: 3 bases; junction bases outside the gene matches: 6. Germline CDR1 and CDR2: SEHNR and FQNEAQ (reference sequence). In the authors' methods: The assay estimated nucleated cells by amplifying reference gene primers. The method was immunoSEQ multiplex PCR; TCRdb's version includes in-frame clones alone and lacks a portion of them. The DNA was the basis for D and trimming; V, J and clone size are from that table. The table has 300,000 to 450,000 clones, around 89% seen once. The chain employs TRBV7-9 and TRBJ1-1; TRBD1 aligns across 7 bases. The sample comprised PBMCs or T cells enriched from blood (not recorded which). The clonotype was recovered from a woman aged 18-29 years who had recovered from COVID-19. CDR3 sequence: CASSLTGTDTEAFF. CDR3 in DNA: TGTGCCAGCAGCCTGACAGGGACCGACACTGAAGCTTTCTTT.